The next 18 T cell receptor beta chains were all read from a single sample in a study of T cell responses to AZD1222 COVID-19 vaccine. The data were produced by immunoSEQ multiplex PCR, yet TCRdb's version contains in-frame clones alone and is incomplete. The repertoire holds around 110,000 clones, with roughly nine tenths as singletons. Material: peripheral blood, obtained 28 days after the second AZD1222 dose. Source of these receptors: an adult who received the AZD1222 COVID-19 vaccine.

The chain recombines TRBV5-1 with TRBJ2-7, with D perhaps TRBD1 (6 bases). Germline CDR1 is SGHRS and CDR2 is YFSETQ. V was pared by 2 bases and J by 0 bases, with 9 bases between. The CDR3 covers 14 residues. The CDR3, as DNA: TGCGCCAGCAGCTTAGGGACAAACTCCTACGAGCAGTACTTC. Residues: CASSLGTNSYEQYF.

V is TRBV7-9 and J is TRBJ1-1; D is perhaps TRBD1 (6 bases). Deletions cut 8 bases from V and 7 bases from J, with 14 bases between. CDR1 SEHNR and CDR2 FQNEAQ come from the germline V gene (reference sequence). The CDR3 is 12 amino acids. The CDR3 DNA is TGTGCCAGCCGGAGGGGGGTGAGTGAAGCTTTCTTT. Amino acids: CASRRGVSEAFF.

The J gene is TRBJ2-2, the V gene TRBV9, with a weak D call TRBD2 (5 bases). The length of the CDR3 is 14 residues. Germline V gene lookup returns CDR1 SGDLS and CDR2 YYNGEE. Deletions cut 3 bases from V and 4 bases from J, with 10 bases between. The CDR3 DNA is TGTGCCAGCAGCGGCCCGGGAACCACCGGGGAGCTGTTTTTT. Its protein product is CASSGPGTTGELFF.

This clone was seen only a few times. V is TRBV28 and J is TRBJ1-2, with TRBD1 as a possible D gene (5 bases). CDR3 length: 13 amino acids. The V gene lost 3 bases and the J gene lost 4 bases, with 9 bases spanning the gap. Per the germline V gene, CDR1 is MDHEN and CDR2 is SYDVKM. CDR3 sequence (DNA): TGTGCCAGCAGTTTGGGGCAAAGCTATGGCTACACCTTC. As protein: CASSLGQSYGYTF.

The chain combines TRBV28 with TRBJ2-7; D call uncertain. V was trimmed by 6 bases and J by 1 base, leaving 13 bases between them. Germline lookup yields CDR1 MDHEN and CDR2 SYDVKM. The CDR3 is made up of 14 amino acids. The CDR3 is CASRPTYGSYEQYF. The CDR3 nucleotides are TGTGCCAGCAGGCCCACATATGGGTCCTACGAGCAGTACTTC.

The chain links TRBV7-9 to TRBJ1-1, with TRBD1 identical over 7 bases. CDR1 and CDR2 (germline): SEHNR, FQNEAQ (reference sequence). This CDR3 contains 15 residues. Trimming removed 5 bases from V and 3 bases from J; junction bases left unmatched: 9. The CDR3 region is CASSTSRGSHTEAFF. CDR3 in DNA: TGTGCCAGCAGCACCTCCAGGGGGAGTCACACTGAAGCTTTCTTT.

The chain couples TRBV15 to TRBJ1-1, with D possibly matching TRBD1 (5 bases). The length of the CDR3 is 13 residues. Germline CDR1 and CDR2: LNHNV and YYDKDF (reference sequence). The ends were cut back, 0 bases at V and 11 bases at J, with 13 bases in the middle. DNA for the CDR3: TGTGCCACCAGCAGAGATAAGGGCAGGGACGCTTTCTTT. It is translated as CATSRDKGRDAFF.

J is TRBJ2-2 and V is TRBV9, with no clear D. CDR1 and CDR2 (germline): SGDLS, YYNGEE. The V gene lost 0 bases and the J gene lost 6 bases, with 6 bases spanning the gap. CDR3 length: 13 amino acids. This CDR3 is CASSVVEAGELFF. DNA for the CDR3: TGTGCCAGCAGCGTAGTCGAGGCCGGGGAGCTGTTTTTT.

The CDR3 loop is CASNNEQFF. As DNA, the CDR3 is TGTGCCAGCAACAATGAGCAGTTCTTC. This sequence joins TRBV2 and TRBJ2-1; unclear D gene. This CDR3 contains 9 residues. V lost 7 bases to trimming and J lost 5 bases, with 0 bases between them. CDR1 is SNHLY and CDR2 is FYNNEI in the germline V gene.

The chain has TRBV29-1 and TRBJ2-7; 7 positions agree with TRBD2. CDR3 size: 13 residues. Trimming at V came to 7 bases and at J to 7 bases, leaving 13 bases not matched to a gene. Per germline, CDR1 SQVTM and CDR2 ANQGSEA. The CDR3 loop reads CSAGDRLAREQYF. The CDR3 nucleotides read TGCAGCGCCGGGGACCGACTAGCACGGGAGCAGTACTTC.

The V and J genes are TRBV30 and TRBJ2-2, with D perhaps being TRBD1 or TRBD2 (5 bases each). The CDR3 covers 14 residues. From germline, CDR1 is GTSNPN and CDR2 SVGIG (reference sequence). The V gene lost 1 base and the J gene lost 4 bases, with 10 bases spanning the gap. The CDR3 region is CAWSGGLSTGELFF. CDR3 nucleotides: TGTGCCTGGAGTGGGGGGTTGAGCACCGGGGAGCTGTTTTTT.

The chain employs TRBV4-1 and TRBJ1-4; D not resolved. V lost 0 bases and J 2 bases, leaving 10 bases between the germline ends. Germline CDR1 reads MGHRA; CDR2 reads YSYEKL. This CDR3 is 16 amino acids long. This CDR3 reads CASSQDPLGTNEKLFF. DNA of the CDR3: TGCGCCAGCAGCCAAGATCCTTTGGGGACTAATGAAAAACTGTTTTTT.

J is TRBJ2-1 and V is TRBV6-5; no definite D call. There are 15 residues in the CDR3. Between the trimmed V and J ends, which lost 6 bases and 4 bases, there was a span of 16 bases. Germline loops: CDR1 MNHEY, CDR2 SVGAGI. In DNA, the CDR3 is TGTGCCAGCAGCCAAAACTCCGGGCCTTACAATGAGCAGTTCTTC. Translation gives CASSQNSGPYNEQFF.

The gene calls are TRBV7-9 and TRBJ1-4; 7 nucleotides line up with TRBD1. This CDR3 has 14 residues. Germline-derived CDR1 and CDR2 are SEHNR and FQNEAQ (reference sequence). V shed 5 bases and J 11 bases; nucleotides not matched to a gene: 11. The CDR3 DNA reads TGTGCCAGCAGCCCCTCCACAGGGGTCGAGAAACTGTTTTTT. Translating it yields CASSPSTGVEKLFF.

This clone was picked up one time. The chain links TRBV29-1 to TRBJ1-3; a possible D gene is TRBD1 (6 bases). The CDR3 loop spans 13 amino acids. CDR1 and CDR2 from the germline V gene are SQVTM and ANQGSEA. Trimming shortened V by 6 bases and J by 4 bases, and 13 bases separated the two germline ends. The CDR3 spells CSVIDRPGNTIYF. The DNA of the CDR3 is TGCAGCGTGATTGACAGGCCCGGAAACACCATATATTTT.

The chain links TRBV30 to TRBJ2-7; possibly TRBD1 for D (6 bases). Trimming took off 1 base at V and 4 bases at J, with 11 bases between the two ends. The CDR3 spans 13 residues. The germline V gene encodes CDR1 GTSNPN and CDR2 SVGIG (reference sequence). The CDR3 loop reads CAWSGQAPYEQYF. Here the CDR3 DNA reads TGTGCCTGGAGTGGACAGGCTCCTTACGAGCAGTACTTC.

The chain uses TRBV4-1 and TRBJ2-1; D is ambiguous. This CDR3 spans 12 amino acids. From germline, CDR1 is MGHRA and CDR2 YSYEKL. V was cut by 1 base and J by 4 bases, with 2 bases left in between. The CDR3 region has the DNA TGCGCCAGCAGCCAAGTATACAATGAGCAGTTCTTC. This translates into CASSQVYNEQFF.

The CDR3 here is CASSLDISSGANVLTF. For the CDR3, the DNA is TGTGCCAGCAGCTTGGACATAAGCTCTGGGGCCAACGTCCTGACTTTC. The rearrangement joins TRBV5-4 to TRBJ2-6; D unresolved. Trimming stripped 0 bases from V and 0 bases from J, with 7 bases between. The CDR3 length is 16 residues. The V gene's germline CDR1 is SGHNT and CDR2 YYREEE (reference sequence).